This paragraph reports one T cell receptor beta chain. Its cognate antigen has yet to be identified. No base qualities exist here, and no much larger clone lies one base off it. Library preparation used 5' RACE. The instrument given in TCRdb is Illumina MiSeq. The public reads were run again by TCRdb, first through fastp at Q25 and then through MiXCR, and only productive beta chains were kept. Rows with one shared CDR3 protein collapse into an entry with the most common genes and DNA. This sample comprises tens of thousands of distinct CDR3 sequences, roughly 21% of them detected only once. Clones ranked in the top ten supply 1.4% of the sample. The data originate from a study of HIV-infected patients and healthy controls (dated by TCRdb to the mid-2010s). The receptor's source is a human donor in good health. The specimen was CD4+ T cells from blood.

The DNA sequence is TGCAGTGCCCAGCGGCAGCCTAACTATGGCTACACCTTC. This sequence encodes CSAQRQPNYGYTF. The V and J genes are TRBV20-1 and TRBJ1-2; the D gene lacks a confident call. The CDR3 contains 13 residues, cysteine and phenylalanine counted. The retained sequence is limited to the CDR3, 39 bases, with the frame set at the first base. V loses 6 bases of germline sequence and J loses 0 bases, and the interval between the two ends is 11 bases. The germline V gene (reference sequence) yields DFQATT for CDR1 and SNEGSKA for CDR2.